A few counts support the clone carrying this T cell receptor (beta chain). The data belong to a study of T-cell reconstitution after alpha-beta-depleted transplantation in children. This sample's TCRbeta library carried unique molecular identifier barcodes. TCRdb reprocessed the PCR reads with MiXCR, giving one entry per CDR3 protein. The sample lists about 500,000 distinct CDR3 sequences; 32% were seen once. The TCR comes from a human donor who donated a stem cell graft to a child with aplastic anemia. The source was PBMCs from the stem cell graft donor, collected from the stem cell graft.

DNA for the CDR3: TGTGCCAGCAGCTTAACACAGTCCTACAATGAGCAGTTCTTC. It encodes CASSLTQSYNEQFF. J is TRBJ2-1 and V is TRBV7-6; D is unclear. The CDR3 is made up of 14 amino acids. Trimming stripped 2 bases from V and 1 base from J, with 6 bases between. The V gene's germline CDR1 is SGHVS and CDR2 FNYEAQ. The complete variable domain, with remaining parts taken from reference TRBV7-6 and TRBJ2-1, reads GAGVSQSPRYKVTKRGQDVALRCDPISGHVSLYWYRQALGQGPEFLTYFNYEAQQDKSGLPNDRFSAERPEGSISTLTIQRTEQRDSAMYRCASSLTQSYNEQFFGPGTRLTVL.